These 32 T cell receptor beta chains originate from one sample sequenced in a study of T cell repertoires in cytomegalovirus infection. Their antigens are not known. TCRdb reprocessed the reads with MiXCR, giving one entry per CDR3 protein. Of 90,000 to 110,000 distinct CDR3 sequences detected, under 30% appear once; the ten largest clones hold approximately 78%. The sample was CD8+ T cells from cultured PBMCs, taken from culture after CMV antigen stimulation. These receptors were collected from a human donor in good health (CMV status not recorded). Some clones in this sample may be carry-over from other donors' samples.

This clonotype has a single count. The chain has TRBV29-1 and TRBJ1-1; D call uncertain. The germline gives CDR1 SQVTM, CDR2 ANQGSEA. The CDR3 sequence is 12 residues long. Trimming cost V 4 bases and J 7 bases, with 13 bases left between them. The CDR3 bases are TGCAGCGTTGTTGGCGGCTTAGTTGAAGCTTTCTTT. It encodes CSVVGGLVEAFF.

This chain joins TRBV19 and TRBJ2-3; 7 nucleotides match TRBD1. The CDR3 runs to 15 residues. The V gene's germline CDR1 is LNHDA and CDR2 SQIVND (reference sequence). Trimming took 6 bases from V and 0 from J; bases not matched to a gene: 6. CDR3 sequence: CASRAGTVSTDTQYF. DNA for the CDR3: TGTGCCAGTAGAGCCGGGACAGTTAGCACAGATACGCAGTATTTT.

J is TRBJ1-1 and V is TRBV7-9, with a weak D call TRBD1 (5 bases). This CDR3 has 15 residues. CDR1 and CDR2 (germline): SEHNR, FQNEAQ (reference sequence). The V gene lost 4 bases and the J gene lost 4 bases, with 16 bases spanning the gap. DNA for the CDR3: TGTGCCAGCAGCTCGAGAACCGCAGGGACCACTGAAGCTTTCTTT. Its translation is CASSSRTAGTTEAFF.

The genes are TRBV20-1 and TRBJ2-3; 11 bases map to TRBD2. Per the germline V gene, CDR1 is DFQATT and CDR2 is SNEGSKA (reference sequence). The CDR3 has 18 amino acids. The trim removed 1 base at V and 0 bases at J, leaving 9 bases unmatched. The CDR3 DNA sequence: TGCAGTGCTAGAGGGACTAGCGGGCCAAGTGCTAGCACAGATACGCAGTATTTT. Its translation: CSARGTSGPSASTDTQYF.

This clonotype was seen only a few times. The chain joins TRBV9 to TRBJ1-1; D gene ambiguous. The CDR3 sequence is 13 residues long. V was pared by 4 bases and J by 2 bases, with 9 bases between. Germline V gene sequence: CDR1 SGDLS, CDR2 YYNGEE. The chain's CDR3 is CASSPPLNTEAFF. The CDR3 bases are TGTGCCAGCAGCCCCCCCCTTAACACTGAAGCTTTCTTT.

The table lists this clonotype with many counts. This sequence joins TRBV7-8 and TRBJ2-3, with 7 bases matching TRBD2. Germline CDR1 and CDR2: SGHVS and FQNEAQ. The CDR3 has 13 residues. Unmatched junction bases numbered 3, after V lost 2 bases and J lost 7 bases. CDR3 sequence: CASSLREEHTQYF. The CDR3 region has the DNA TGTGCCAGCAGCTTACGGGAGGAACATACGCAGTATTTT.

This clonotype occurred a few times. The chain carries TRBV28 and TRBJ2-1; 8 nucleotides align to TRBD1. The germline CDR1 and CDR2 sequences are MDHEN and SYDVKM. The ends lost 6 bases at V and 2 bases at J; junction bases unmatched: 3. CDR3 length: 14 residues. The CDR3 here is CASRRTGPYNEQFF. The DNA for the CDR3 is TGTGCCAGCAGGCGGACAGGGCCCTACAATGAGCAGTTCTTC.

This clonotype was observed a few times. The rearrangement joins TRBV12-3 or TRBV12-4 to TRBJ1-1; TRBD1 matches 7 bases. V lost 7 bases, J lost 0 bases, and 5 bases stayed unmatched. This CDR3 has 14 residues. The CDR3: CASNTGTVNTEAFF. CDR3 nucleotides: TGTGCCAGCAATACCGGGACAGTGAACACTGAAGCTTTCTTT.

This clonotype was picked up a small number of times. The chain uses TRBV4-2 and TRBJ1-1; D may be TRBD1 (5 bases). This CDR3 is built from 17 residues. Germline CDR1 reads LGHNA; CDR2 reads YNFKEQ. Trimming stripped 0 bases from V and 2 bases from J, with 16 bases between. The CDR3: CASSQDYGVQGNTEAFF. The CDR3 region has the DNA TGTGCCAGCAGCCAAGATTATGGTGTCCAGGGAAACACTGAAGCTTTCTTT.

J is TRBJ2-5 and V is TRBV12-3 or TRBV12-4, with no clear D. This CDR3 spans 14 amino acids. V lost 4 bases and J lost 1, with 10 bases in between. As DNA, the CDR3 is TGTGCCAGCAGTTGGATAGACGGCCAAGAGACCCAGTACTTC. As protein: CASSWIDGQETQYF.

J is TRBJ1-2 and V is TRBV27, with a tentative D call TRBD1 (6 bases). The CDR3 runs 15 residues. CDR1 and CDR2 from the germline V gene are MNHEY and SMNVEV (reference sequence). V was shortened by 2 bases and J by 4 bases, with 14 bases between the two germline ends. The CDR3 spells CASSLTRTDPYGYTF. The CDR3 nucleotides are TGTGCCAGCAGTTTAACCCGGACAGACCCCTATGGCTACACCTTC.

The chain joins TRBV6-1 to TRBJ1-4, with D possibly TRBD1 on 6 matching bases. Germline lookup yields CDR1 MNHNS and CDR2 SASEGT. The CDR3 runs to 17 residues. The V end lost 6 bases, the J end lost 0 bases, and 17 bases lay between the germline ends. CDR3 bases: TGTGCCAGCAGGGACCCCAGGGGATTTGCAACTAATGAAAAACTGTTTTTT. Its translation is CASRDPRGFATNEKLFF.

This clonotype was seen a handful of times. The chain's CDR3 is CASSLVVKGAFF. In DNA, the CDR3 is TGTGCCAGCAGCTTAGTGGTAAAGGGGGCTTTCTTT. This sequence joins TRBV7-9 and TRBJ1-1, with D perhaps TRBD1 (5 bases). The V end lost 1 base, the J end lost 11 bases, and 11 bases lay between the germline ends. Per germline, CDR1 SEHNR and CDR2 FQNEAQ (reference sequence). This CDR3 has 12 amino acids.

This clonotype appeared a few times. The genes are TRBV12-3 or TRBV12-4 and TRBJ2-7, with 8 bases that match TRBD1. The V gene end was trimmed by 6 bases and the J gene end by 6 bases; junction bases not matched to a gene: 13. The CDR3 runs to 15 residues. Here the CDR3 DNA reads TGTGCCAGCAGCCCAGGGGAGACAGGGGTTTTCGAGCAGTACTTC. Amino acids: CASSPGETGVFEQYF.

The gene calls are TRBV12-3 or TRBV12-4 and TRBJ1-2; 7 bases agree with TRBD1. The V and J ends lost 1 base and 4 bases, in that order; junction bases with no gene match: 3. The CDR3 is 14 amino acids. The CDR3 here is CASSLGSGGYGYTF. The CDR3 DNA follows: TGTGCCAGCAGTTTAGGGTCAGGGGGCTATGGCTACACCTTC.

V is TRBV27 and J is TRBJ2-1; 9 positions match TRBD2. Germline CDR1 MNHEY, CDR2 SMNVEV (reference sequence). This CDR3 is 14 amino acids long. V lost 3 bases, J lost 10 bases, and 7 bases stayed unmatched. The CDR3: CASSFGGGAREQFF. Here the CDR3 DNA reads TGTGCCAGCAGTTTCGGCGGGGGGGCAAGGGAGCAGTTCTTC.

J is TRBJ2-1 and V is TRBV12-3 or TRBV12-4; 7 nucleotides line up with TRBD1. The CDR3 loop spans 13 amino acids. With 6 bases clipped from V and 9 bases from J, the junction kept 8 bases outside the gene matches. Written as DNA, the CDR3 is TGTGCCAGCAGAGAGACAGGGTCTGTTGAGCAGTTCTTC. Translation gives CASRETGSVEQFF.

This clonotype was detected ten times or more. The chain links TRBV19 to TRBJ2-3; TRBD2 aligns across 14 bases. This CDR3 is 17 amino acids long. The germline CDR1 and CDR2 sequences are LNHDA and SQIVND (reference sequence). Trimming removed 4 bases from V and 3 bases from J; junction bases left unmatched: 6. CDR3 sequence reads: CASSRMGLAGDTDTQYF. CDR3 in DNA: TGTGCCAGTAGTAGGATGGGACTAGCGGGGGATACAGATACGCAGTATTTT.

This clonotype was seen ten or more times. The chain is built from TRBV27 and TRBJ1-5; unclear D gene. With 2 bases removed from V and 3 bases from J, the gap between germline ends came to 5 bases. There are 13 residues in the CDR3. Per the germline V gene, CDR1 is MNHEY and CDR2 is SMNVEV (reference sequence). The CDR3 region has the DNA TGTGCCAGCAGTTTAGGTCCCAATCAGCCCCAGCATTTT. Residues: CASSLGPNQPQHF.

This clonotype was counted many times. The chain carries TRBV7-6 and TRBJ2-1, with TRBD2 matching over 8 bases. Trimming at V came to 0 bases and at J to 7 bases, leaving 8 bases not matched to a gene. Per the germline V gene, CDR1 is SGHVS and CDR2 is FNYEAQ. The length of the CDR3 is 16 residues. CDR3 DNA sequence: TGTGCCAGCAGCTTAGCGCACGGGGGGGCCATAAATGAGCAGTTCTTC. This sequence encodes CASSLAHGGAINEQFF.

This clonotype was detected a few times. V is TRBV7-6 and J is TRBJ1-4; D remains unclear. Germline CDR1 reads SGHVS; CDR2 reads FNYEAQ. The germline V and J ends were trimmed by 5 bases and 10 bases, with 8 bases remaining between them. This CDR3 region has 11 residues. The CDR3 sequence is CASSGVGKLFF. The CDR3 DNA reads as TGTGCCAGCAGCGGAGTCGGAAAACTGTTTTTT.

This clonotype was recorded many times. This chain links TRBV13 with TRBJ2-5; weak D call: TRBD1 (6 bases). The germline V gene has CDR1 PRHDT and CDR2 FYEKMQ (reference sequence). CDR3 length: 17 amino acids. Trimming took 5 bases from V and 5 from J, leaving 24 bases between them. CDR3 DNA sequence: TGTGCCAGCAGCCCGCCGGACTCAGGGGCGCTGGGCGAGACCCAGTACTTC. The encoded protein is CASSPPDSGALGETQYF.

In its sample, this clonotype was seen a few times. This chain joins TRBV6-6 and TRBJ2-5; D may be TRBD1 (6 bases). CDR3 length: 15 residues. Germline values: CDR1 MNHNY, CDR2 SVGAGI (reference sequence). Trimming pared 7 bases from V and 4 bases from J, leaving 19 bases between. CDR3 coding DNA: TGTGCCAGCATGATAAGACAGGCAGGAAGAGAGACCCAGTACTTC. It is translated as CASMIRQAGRETQYF.

This clonotype was seen a few times. V usage is TRBV14 and J usage is TRBJ2-7, with D perhaps matching TRBD1 (6 bases). The V gene's germline CDR1 is SGHDN and CDR2 FVKESK. This CDR3 is built from 16 residues. The ends were cut back, 0 bases at V and 5 bases at J, with 17 bases in the middle. The CDR3 DNA reads as TGTGCCAGCAGCCAAGAATGGGGCACAGGGTTAAACGAGCAGTACTTC. This encodes CASSQEWGTGLNEQYF.

The chain carries TRBV18 and TRBJ2-1, with 14 bases lining up with TRBD2. The V segment lost 4 bases and the J segment 8 bases; nucleotides outside the gene matches: 4. Germline V gene lookup returns CDR1 KGHSH and CDR2 LQKENI. CDR3 length: 15 amino acids. CDR3 amino acids: CASSLTSGGAHEQFF. In DNA, the CDR3 is TGTGCCAGCTCACTGACTAGCGGGGGGGCCCATGAGCAGTTCTTC.

The chain recombines TRBV19 with TRBJ1-2, with TRBD1 identical over 8 bases. Trimming removed 6 bases from V and 4 bases from J; junction bases left unmatched: 7. From germline, CDR1 is LNHDA and CDR2 SQIVND (reference sequence). CDR3 length equals 14 residues. This chain's CDR3 is CASSPGGAGYGYTF. The CDR3 region has the DNA TGTGCCAGTAGCCCAGGGGGCGCCGGCTATGGCTACACCTTC.

The gene calls are TRBV28 and TRBJ2-1; D remains ambiguous. From germline, CDR1 is MDHEN and CDR2 SYDVKM. The V gene lost 4 bases and the J gene lost 6 bases, with 10 bases spanning the gap. The CDR3 is 13 residues long. Here the CDR3 reads CASSSLSTNEQFF. Here the CDR3 DNA reads TGTGCCAGCAGTTCTTTGAGTACCAATGAGCAGTTCTTC. Filled out from reference TRBV28 and TRBJ2-1, the complete variable domain reads DVKVTQSSRYLVKRTGEKVFLECVQDMDHENMFWYRQDPGLGLRLIYFSYDVKMKEKGDIPEGYSVSREKKERFSLILESASTNQTSMYLCASSSLSTNEQFFGPGTRLTVL.

The V and J genes are TRBV4-1 and TRBJ1-1, with D perhaps TRBD1 (6 bases). The CDR3 totals 15 residues. Looked up from germline, CDR1 is MGHRA and CDR2 is YSYEKL. V lost 1 base to trimming and J lost 4 bases, with 13 bases between them. CDR3 DNA: TGCGCCAGCAGCCAAGGCTTCGGGACAAGCACTGAAGCTTTCTTT. This gives the protein CASSQGFGTSTEAFF.

This chain links TRBV6-2 or TRBV6-3 with TRBJ2-2; D is unclear. V was cut by 5 bases and J by 5 bases, with 6 bases left in between. From germline, CDR1 is MNHEY and CDR2 SVGEGT. This CDR3 comprises 12 residues. The CDR3: CASSPETGELFF. In DNA, the CDR3 is TGTGCCAGCAGTCCGGAGACCGGGGAGCTGTTTTTT.

V is TRBV12-3 or TRBV12-4 and J is TRBJ2-3; D is uncertain. Trimming left V 2 bases short and J 1 base short, with 4 bases between. This CDR3 is 13 amino acids long. CDR3 nucleotide sequence: TGTGCCAGCAGTTTAAGGGGCACAGATACGCAGTATTTT. Protein: CASSLRGTDTQYF.

V gene TRBV28 combines with J gene TRBJ1-3; D not resolved. Germline V gene sequence: CDR1 MDHEN, CDR2 SYDVKM. The CDR3 has 16 residues. V lost 4 bases and J lost 0, with 13 bases in between. The CDR3 DNA is TGTGCCAGCAGTTCTAGGATCTCCGTCTCTGGAAACACCATATATTTT. Amino acids: CASSSRISVSGNTIYF.

This clonotype has a count of ten or more. The chain is built from TRBV4-1 and TRBJ1-6; 8 bases fit TRBD1. CDR1 is MGHRA, CDR2 YSYEKL, per germline. V lost 4 bases to trimming and J lost 10 bases; unmatched junction nucleotides: 6. There are 14 residues in the CDR3. The CDR3 DNA is TGCGCCAGCAGCCCAGACAGGGGTCGCTCACCCCTCCACTTT. It translates to CASSPDRGRSPLHF.